This T cell receptor beta chain was captured by sequencing in a study of cytomegalovirus exposure and HLA in healthy donors. Germline V gene data show CDR1 as MNHNS and CDR2 as SASEGT. The CDR3 covers 13 residues. Deletions cut 4 bases from V and 2 bases from J, with 9 bases between. The PCR used 60 Vbeta and 13 Jbeta primers. Measured with immunoSEQ multiplex PCR; TCRdb has only the in-frame clones, and not every one. The data show under 300,000 clones, about 81% seen once. The chain is built from TRBV6-1 and TRBJ2-7; D not resolved. The sample taken for sequencing was PBMCs. The clonotype originates from a woman aged 60-75 years in good health and CMV-seropositive. In DNA, the CDR3 is TGTGCCAGCAGTGTCGGCAGGACCTACGAGCAGTACTTC. As protein: CASSVGRTYEQYF.